These 7 T cell receptor beta chains were all obtained from the same sample, sequenced in a study of blood T cell repertoires in COVID-19. Assay: immunoSEQ multiplex PCR; the TCRdb copy retains only in-frame clones and omits some. The sample comprises 300,000 to 450,000 clones, 80% to 90% of which are singletons, and roughly 0.99% rests with the top ten. Material for sequencing was PBMCs or T cells enriched from blood (not recorded which). Receptor source: a man younger than 30 who had recovered from COVID-19.

The chain carries TRBV28 and TRBJ2-1, with 13 nucleotides matching TRBD2. CDR1 is MDHEN and CDR2 is SYDVKM in the germline V gene. Trimming at V came to 5 bases and at J to 9 bases, leaving 7 bases not matched to a gene. The CDR3 consists of 15 residues. Here the CDR3 reads CASSPGLAGASEQFF. The CDR3 nucleotides read TGTGCCAGCAGTCCAGGACTAGCGGGAGCAAGTGAGCAGTTCTTC.

The chain couples TRBV11-3 to TRBJ2-1; 11 bases align to TRBD1. Per the germline V gene, CDR1 is SGHNT and CDR2 is YENEEA. The CDR3 contains 15 residues. V was clipped by 5 bases and J by 6 bases; unmatched bases: 6. The CDR3 DNA reads as TGTGCCAGCAGCACCCGAGGGACAGGGGGCAATGAGCAGTTCTTC. Its translation: CASSTRGTGGNEQFF.

The rearrangement joins TRBV10-3 to TRBJ1-1, with D perhaps matching TRBD1 (6 bases). The CDR3 spans 14 residues. The germline CDR1 and CDR2 sequences are ENHRY and SYGVKD. V was cut by 5 bases and J by 6 bases, with 16 bases left in between. The CDR3 sequence is CAISPETGKAEAFF. DNA of the CDR3: TGTGCCATCAGTCCAGAAACAGGGAAGGCTGAAGCTTTCTTT.

V and J are TRBV5-5 and TRBJ2-7; D might be TRBD2 (7 bases). Trimming cost V 4 bases and J 1 base, with 15 bases left between them. Germline V CDR1 and CDR2: SGHKS, YYEKEE (reference sequence). CDR3 length: 15 residues. For the CDR3, the DNA is TGTGCCAGCAGCCGGGGGGCAGGGATATCCTACGAGCAGTACTTC. Translation gives CASSRGAGISYEQYF.

The rearrangement uses TRBV28 and TRBJ2-7, with a possible D match to TRBD1 (6 bases). The germline gives CDR1 MDHEN, CDR2 SYDVKM. CDR3 length: 15 residues. V lost 2 bases, J lost 6 bases, and 17 bases lay in between. This chain's CDR3 is CASSLIDRTGSEQYF. The CDR3 DNA is TGTGCCAGCAGTTTAATCGACAGGACGGGTTCCGAGCAGTACTTC.

This clone was observed once. This chain links TRBV7-9 with TRBJ2-1; 8 bases are shared with TRBD1. V dropped 1 base and J dropped 5; count of bases not matched to a gene: 10. The CDR3 is 17 residues long. CDR1 and CDR2 from the germline V gene are SEHNR and FQNEAQ (reference sequence). CDR3 residues: CASSLGHGGTGHNEQFF. The CDR3 nucleotides read TGTGCCAGCAGCTTAGGGCATGGCGGGACAGGACACAATGAGCAGTTCTTC.

The rearrangement uses TRBV3-1 (or the pseudogene TRBV3-2) and TRBJ1-2; D gene ambiguous. This CDR3 comprises 11 residues. Trimming left V 3 bases short and J 7 bases short, with 6 bases between. The germline CDR1 and CDR2 sequences are LGHDT and YNNKEL (reference sequence). The CDR3, as DNA: TGTGCCAGCAGCCAGGCAGGTGGCTACACCTTC. Its protein product is CASSQAGGYTF.